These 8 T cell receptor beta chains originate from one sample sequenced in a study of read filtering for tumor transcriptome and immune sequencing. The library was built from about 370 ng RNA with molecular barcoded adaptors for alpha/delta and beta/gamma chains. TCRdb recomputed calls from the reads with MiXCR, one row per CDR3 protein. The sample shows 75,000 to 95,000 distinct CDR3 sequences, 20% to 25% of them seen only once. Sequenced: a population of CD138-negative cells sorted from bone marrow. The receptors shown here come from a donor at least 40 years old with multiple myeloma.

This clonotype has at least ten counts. The CDR3 DNA sequence: TGCGCCAGCAGCTTGCCGAGGGAGCCCTACGAGCAGTACTTC. This sequence encodes CASSLPREPYEQYF. This chain connects TRBV5-1 to TRBJ2-7, with a weak D call TRBD2 (5 bases). V was shortened by 1 base and J by 2 bases, with 10 bases between the two germline ends. The CDR3 covers 14 residues. Germline values: CDR1 SGHRS, CDR2 YFSETQ.

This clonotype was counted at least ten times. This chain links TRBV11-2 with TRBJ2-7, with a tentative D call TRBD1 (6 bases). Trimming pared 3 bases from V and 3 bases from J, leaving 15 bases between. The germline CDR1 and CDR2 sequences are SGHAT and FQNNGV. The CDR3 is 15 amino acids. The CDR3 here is CASSLGRQALYEQYF. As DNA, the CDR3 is TGTGCCAGCAGCTTGGGACGACAGGCCCTCTACGAGCAGTACTTC.

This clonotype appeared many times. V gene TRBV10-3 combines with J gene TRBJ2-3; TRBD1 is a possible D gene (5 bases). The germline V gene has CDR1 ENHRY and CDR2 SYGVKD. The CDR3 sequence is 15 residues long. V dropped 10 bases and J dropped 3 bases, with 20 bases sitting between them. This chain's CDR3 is CATNSDSAVTDTQYF. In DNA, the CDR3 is TGTGCCACCAATTCCGACAGTGCCGTAACAGATACGCAGTATTTT.

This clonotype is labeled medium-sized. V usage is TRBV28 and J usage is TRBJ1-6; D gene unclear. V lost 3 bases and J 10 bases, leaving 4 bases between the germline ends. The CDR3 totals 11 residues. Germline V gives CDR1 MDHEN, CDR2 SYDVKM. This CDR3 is CASSFPSPLHF. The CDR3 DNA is TGTGCCAGCAGTTTTCCCTCACCCCTCCACTTT.

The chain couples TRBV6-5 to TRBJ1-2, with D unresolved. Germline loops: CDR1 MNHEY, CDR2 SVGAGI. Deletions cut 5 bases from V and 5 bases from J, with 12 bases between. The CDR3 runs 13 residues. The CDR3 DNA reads TGTGCCAGCAGTCCACAGCGGCTGTATGGCTACACCTTC. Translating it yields CASSPQRLYGYTF.

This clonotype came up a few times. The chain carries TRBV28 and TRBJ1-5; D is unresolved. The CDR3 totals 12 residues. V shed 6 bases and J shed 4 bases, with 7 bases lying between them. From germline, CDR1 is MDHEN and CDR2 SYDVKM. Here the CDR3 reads CASRQSNQPQHF. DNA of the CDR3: TGTGCCAGCAGGCAGAGTAATCAGCCCCAGCATTTT. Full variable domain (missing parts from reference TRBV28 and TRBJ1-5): DVKVTQSSRYLVKRTGEKVFLECVQDMDHENMFWYRQDPGLGLRLIYFSYDVKMKEKGDIPEGYSVSREKKERFSLILESASTNQTSMYLCASRQSNQPQHFGDGTRLSIL.

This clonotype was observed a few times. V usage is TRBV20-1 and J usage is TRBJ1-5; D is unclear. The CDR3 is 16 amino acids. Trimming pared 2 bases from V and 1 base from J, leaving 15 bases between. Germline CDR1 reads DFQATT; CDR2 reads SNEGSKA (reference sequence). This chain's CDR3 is CSARRPGRASNQPQHF. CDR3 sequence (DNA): TGCAGTGCTAGACGTCCCGGTAGGGCCAGCAATCAGCCCCAGCATTTT.

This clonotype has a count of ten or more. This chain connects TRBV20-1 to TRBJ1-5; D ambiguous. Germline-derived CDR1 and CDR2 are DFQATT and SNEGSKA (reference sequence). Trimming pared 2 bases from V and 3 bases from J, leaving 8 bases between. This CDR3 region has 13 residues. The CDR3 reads CSARKANNQPQHF. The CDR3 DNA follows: TGCAGTGCTAGAAAGGCCAACAATCAGCCCCAGCATTTT.